One sample yielded the 20 T cell receptor beta chains listed below, sequenced in a study of CD8+ T cells in alopecia areata. Sequencing relied on a cDNA template that was reverse transcribed from extracted RNA. Generated by immunoSEQ multiplex PCR, the TCRdb table keeps only in-frame clones and is missing some. The repertoire includes about 64,000 clones, 44% of them detected once, and about 51% sits in the top ten. Sequenced input: NKG2D-low CD8+ T cells sorted from blood. Source of these receptors: a human donor with alopecia areata.

The gene calls are TRBV25-1 and TRBJ1-2; D is uncertain. This CDR3 has 12 residues. Germline CDR1 is MGHDK and CDR2 is SYGVNS. V was pared by 2 bases and J by 13 bases, with 14 bases between. In DNA form, the CDR3 reads TGTGCCAGCAGTGAAGCGGGCCGAACCCTCACCTTC. Translated, it gives CASSEAGRTLTF.

The chain combines TRBV19 with TRBJ2-5; tentatively, D is TRBD1 (6 bases). Germline assignment: CDR1 LNHDA and CDR2 SQIVND (reference sequence). V lost 3 bases and J 2 bases, leaving 7 bases between the germline ends. This CDR3 has 13 amino acids. CDR3 in amino acids: CASSMRGQETQYF. DNA for the CDR3: TGTGCCAGTAGTATGAGGGGGCAAGAGACCCAGTACTTC.

The chain recombines TRBV9 with TRBJ2-1, with 7 bases fitting TRBD1. The CDR3 consists of 15 residues. V lost 4 bases and J lost 2; bases outside the gene matches: 6. Germline CDR1 reads SGDLS; CDR2 reads YYNGEE. CDR3 sequence: CASSPSGTAYNEQFF. Written as DNA, the CDR3 is TGTGCCAGCAGCCCCTCCGGGACAGCCTACAATGAGCAGTTCTTC.

V usage is TRBV15 and J usage is TRBJ1-1; a possible D gene is TRBD1 (5 bases). The CDR3 sequence is 16 residues long. V lost 0 bases, J lost 1 base, and 12 bases lay in between. Germline CDR1 is LNHNV and CDR2 is YYDKDF (reference sequence). The CDR3 region has the DNA TGTGCCACCAGCAGAGATTTTCGGGGGTGGAACACTGAAGCTTTCTTT. The encoded protein is CATSRDFRGWNTEAFF.

Only a few counts were recorded for this clone. This chain connects TRBV29-1 to TRBJ2-5; tentatively, D is TRBD1 (6 bases). This CDR3 has 13 residues. The V gene lost 7 bases and the J gene lost 5 bases, with 17 bases spanning the gap. The germline gives CDR1 SQVTM, CDR2 ANQGSEA. The CDR3 nucleotides read TGCAGCGCCTACCGGGACACTGGGGAGACCCAGTACTTC. This translates into CSAYRDTGETQYF.

The chain combines TRBV13 with TRBJ2-1; 9 bases line up with TRBD2. J was trimmed by 4 bases and V by 4 bases; bases with no gene match: 5. The CDR3 runs 15 residues. Germline CDR1 is PRHDT and CDR2 is FYEKMQ (reference sequence). The chain's CDR3 is CASSSGTSSYNEQFF. The CDR3 nucleotides read TGTGCCAGCAGCTCCGGGACTAGCAGTTACAATGAGCAGTTCTTC. Filled out from reference TRBV13 and TRBJ2-1, the complete variable domain reads AAGVIQSPRHLIKEKRETATLKCYPIPRHDTVYWYQQGPGQDPQFLISFYEKMQSDKGSIPDRFSAQQFSDYHSELNMSSLELGDSALYFCASSSGTSSYNEQFFGPGTRLTVL.

V usage is TRBV11-1 and J usage is TRBJ1-2; D is perhaps TRBD1 (5 bases). The CDR3 sequence is 13 residues long. Germline CDR1 SGHAT, CDR2 FQDESV (reference sequence). V lost 5 bases, J lost 7 bases, and 14 bases lay in between. The CDR3 loop is CASSPSDQGGYTF. The DNA for the CDR3 is TGTGCCAGCAGCCCCAGTGACCAGGGTGGCTACACCTTC.

The rearrangement joins TRBV4-1 to TRBJ2-7; 10 nucleotides agree with TRBD1. Unmatched junction bases numbered 4, after V lost 3 bases and J lost 2 bases. Germline CDR1 and CDR2: MGHRA and YSYEKL. CDR3 length: 15 amino acids. The CDR3 DNA follows: TGCGCCAGCAGCCATCTCGGGACAGGGGCCTACGAGCAGTACTTC. Protein: CASSHLGTGAYEQYF.

This clone appeared a few times. This sequence joins TRBV19 and TRBJ2-1, with D perhaps matching TRBD1 (5 bases). Germline CDR1 is LNHDA and CDR2 is SQIVND (reference sequence). CDR3 length: 15 residues. V dropped 1 base and J dropped 2 bases, with 9 bases sitting between them. In DNA, the CDR3 is TGTGCCAGTAGTATAGGACCAGGGCCCTACAATGAGCAGTTCTTC. This sequence encodes CASSIGPGPYNEQFF.

The V gene is TRBV30, the J gene TRBJ2-1; TRBD1 matches 7 bases. The CDR3 has 12 amino acids. Germline-derived CDR1 and CDR2 are GTSNPN and SVGIG (reference sequence). After removal of 3 bases from V and 7 bases from J, the junction contained 3 bases not matched to a gene. The CDR3 coding sequence is TGTGCCTGGAGCCAACAGGGGAATGAGCAGTTCTTC. It translates to CAWSQQGNEQFF.

This clone was seen just once. The J gene is TRBJ2-7, the V gene TRBV5-1; a possible D gene is TRBD1 (6 bases). The ends were cut back, 5 bases at V and 2 bases at J, with 17 bases in the middle. Germline V CDR1 and CDR2: SGHRS, YFSETQ. This CDR3 has 15 residues. In DNA, the CDR3 is TGCGCCAGCAGACACGCCTACAGGGACCCCTACGAGCAGTACTTC. It translates to CASRHAYRDPYEQYF.

This sequence joins TRBV7-6 and TRBJ2-3; no clear D gene. V dropped 8 bases and J dropped 0 bases, with 12 bases sitting between them. The CDR3 is made up of 14 amino acids. Germline lookup yields CDR1 SGHVS and CDR2 FNYEAQ. The CDR3 region is CASAFTSSTDTQYF. DNA of the CDR3: TGTGCCAGCGCCTTTACATCTAGCACAGATACGCAGTATTTT.

The gene calls are TRBV5-4 and TRBJ2-5; weak D call: TRBD1 (5 bases). The CDR3 is made up of 15 amino acids. Between the trimmed V and J ends, which lost 0 bases and 2 bases, there was a span of 11 bases. Germline assignment: CDR1 SGHNT and CDR2 YYREEE (reference sequence). In DNA form, the CDR3 reads TGTGCCAGCAGCTTGGGACAGAGCAAACAAGAGACCCAGTACTTC. This sequence encodes CASSLGQSKQETQYF.

Only a few counts were recorded for this clone. The V call is TRBV30, the J call TRBJ2-7; 12 bases align to TRBD1. The CDR3 sequence is 14 residues long. Germline lookup yields CDR1 GTSNPN and CDR2 SVGIG (reference sequence). V lost 4 bases and J lost 7; bases outside the gene matches: 8. The DNA for the CDR3 is TGTGCCTGGACCCCGGGACAGGGGGCTCGGGAGCAGTACTTC. Translating gives CAWTPGQGAREQYF.

The chain joins TRBV7-6 to TRBJ2-1; D unresolved. Trimming took off 7 bases at V and 8 bases at J, with 15 bases between the two ends. The germline V gene has CDR1 SGHVS and CDR2 FNYEAQ. This CDR3 is built from 13 residues. In DNA, the CDR3 is TGTGCCAGCACCGGCAATAGAGTACATGAGCAGTTCTTC. Its protein is CASTGNRVHEQFF.

The chain joins TRBV5-4 to TRBJ1-2; 7 nucleotides line up with TRBD1. V lost 3 bases and J lost 4; bases outside the gene matches: 3. This CDR3 contains 13 residues. CDR1 SGHNT and CDR2 YYREEE come from the germline V gene (reference sequence). The CDR3 DNA reads as TGTGCCAGCAGCTATACAGGGGCCTATGGCTACACCTTC. It encodes CASSYTGAYGYTF.

This clone came up a few times. The V gene is TRBV5-4, the J gene TRBJ2-5; 7 bases match TRBD1. The J call may be wrong; the DNA end is better matched by TRBJ2-7. There are 15 residues in the CDR3. Germline lookup yields CDR1 SGHNT and CDR2 YYREEE (reference sequence). In DNA form, the CDR3 reads TGTGCCAGCAGCTTGATGGACAGGAGCTCCTACGAGCAGTACTTC. Its translation: CASSLMDRSSYEQYF.

V is TRBV4-3 and J is TRBJ2-7; D perhaps matches TRBD1 (5 bases). CDR1 and CDR2 (germline): LGHNA, YSLEER. Trimming pared 5 bases from V and 4 bases from J, leaving 12 bases between. The CDR3 is 13 amino acids. DNA for the CDR3: TGCGCCAGCAGCGCGACGCCAGGGTACGAGCAGTACTTC. Amino acids: CASSATPGYEQYF.

This clone was recorded a few times. The chain combines TRBV7-9 with TRBJ2-7, with no clear D. The CDR3 length is 12 residues. The V end was cut by 5 bases, the J end by 5 bases, with 10 bases between. Germline CDR1 is SEHNR and CDR2 is FQNEAQ (reference sequence). The CDR3 region is CASSPGVDEQYF. In DNA, the CDR3 is TGTGCCAGCAGCCCCGGCGTGGACGAGCAGTACTTC.

This clone came up a few times. The rearrangement uses TRBV28 and TRBJ2-7, with TRBD2 matching 8 bases. V lost 8 bases to trimming and J lost 5 bases; unmatched junction nucleotides: 8. From germline, CDR1 is MDHEN and CDR2 SYDVKM. The CDR3 spans 13 residues. This CDR3 reads CASGPRGGDEQYF. The CDR3 region has the DNA TGTGCCAGCGGACCTCGGGGGGGCGACGAGCAGTACTTC.